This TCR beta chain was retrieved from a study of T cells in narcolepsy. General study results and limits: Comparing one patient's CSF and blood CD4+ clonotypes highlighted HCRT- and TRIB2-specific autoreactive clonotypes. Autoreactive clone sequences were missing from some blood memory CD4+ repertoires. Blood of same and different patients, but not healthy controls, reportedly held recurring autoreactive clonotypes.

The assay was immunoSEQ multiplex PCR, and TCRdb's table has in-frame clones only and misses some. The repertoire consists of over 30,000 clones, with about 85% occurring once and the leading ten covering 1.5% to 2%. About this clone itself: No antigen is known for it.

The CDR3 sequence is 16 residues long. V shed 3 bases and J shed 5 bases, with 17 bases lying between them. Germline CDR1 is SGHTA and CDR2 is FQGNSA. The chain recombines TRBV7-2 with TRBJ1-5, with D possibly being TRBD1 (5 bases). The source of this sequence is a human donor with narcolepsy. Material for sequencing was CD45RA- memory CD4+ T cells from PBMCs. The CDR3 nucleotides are TGTGCCAGCAGCTTCATGTCCGGACACCCCCATCAGCCCCAGCATTTT. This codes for CASSFMSGHPHQPQHF.